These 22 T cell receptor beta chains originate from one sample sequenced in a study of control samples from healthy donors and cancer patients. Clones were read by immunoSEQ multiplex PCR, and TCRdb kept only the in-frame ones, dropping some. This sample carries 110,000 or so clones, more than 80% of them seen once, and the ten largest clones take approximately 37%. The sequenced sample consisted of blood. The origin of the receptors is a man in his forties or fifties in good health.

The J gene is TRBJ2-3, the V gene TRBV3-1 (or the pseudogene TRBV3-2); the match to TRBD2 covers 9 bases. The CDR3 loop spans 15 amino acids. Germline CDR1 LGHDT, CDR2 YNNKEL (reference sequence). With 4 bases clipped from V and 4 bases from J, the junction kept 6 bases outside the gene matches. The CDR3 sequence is CASSRERGVADTQYF. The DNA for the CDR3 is TGTGCCAGCAGCCGAGAGCGGGGGGTGGCAGATACGCAGTATTTT.

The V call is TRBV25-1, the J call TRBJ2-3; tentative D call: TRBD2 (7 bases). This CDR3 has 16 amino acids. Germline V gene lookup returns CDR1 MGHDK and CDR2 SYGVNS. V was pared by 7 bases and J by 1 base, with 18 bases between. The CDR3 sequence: CASTEGGRGGTDTQYF. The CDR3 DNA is TGTGCCAGCACCGAGGGGGGGCGGGGCGGCACAGATACGCAGTATTTT.

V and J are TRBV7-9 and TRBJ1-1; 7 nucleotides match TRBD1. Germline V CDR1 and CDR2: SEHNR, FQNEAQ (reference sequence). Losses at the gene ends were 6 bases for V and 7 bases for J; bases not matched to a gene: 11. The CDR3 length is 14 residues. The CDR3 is CASRVVTGTFEAFF. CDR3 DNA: TGTGCCAGCAGGGTCGTGACAGGGACCTTTGAAGCTTTCTTT.

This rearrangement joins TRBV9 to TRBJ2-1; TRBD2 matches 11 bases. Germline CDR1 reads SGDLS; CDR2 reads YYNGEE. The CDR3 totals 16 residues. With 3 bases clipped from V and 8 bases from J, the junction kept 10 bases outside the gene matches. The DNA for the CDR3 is TGTGCCAGCAGCGGGTCTCTAGCGGGGGGCTTCCATGAGCAGTTCTTC. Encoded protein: CASSGSLAGGFHEQFF.

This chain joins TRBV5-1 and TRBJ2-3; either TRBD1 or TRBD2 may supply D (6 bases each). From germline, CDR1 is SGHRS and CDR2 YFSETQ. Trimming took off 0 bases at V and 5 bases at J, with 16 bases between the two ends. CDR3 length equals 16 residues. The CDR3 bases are TGCGCCAGCAGCTTGGAGCCGGGACGGGGGCGAGATACGCAGTATTTT. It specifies CASSLEPGRGRDTQYF.

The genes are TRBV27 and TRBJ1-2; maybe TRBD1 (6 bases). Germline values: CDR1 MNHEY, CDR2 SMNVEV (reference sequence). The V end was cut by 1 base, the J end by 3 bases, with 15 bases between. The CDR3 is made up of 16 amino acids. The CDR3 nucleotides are TGTGCCAGCAGTTTATTTGGGGGGGCGGGGGACTATGGCTACACCTTC. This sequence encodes CASSLFGGAGDYGYTF.

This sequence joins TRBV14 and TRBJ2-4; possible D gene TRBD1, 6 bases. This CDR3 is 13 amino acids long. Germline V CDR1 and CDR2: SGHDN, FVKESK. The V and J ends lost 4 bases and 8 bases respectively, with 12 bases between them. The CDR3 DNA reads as TGTGCCAGCAGCCCGGGGTCAGGGGACATTCAGTACTTC. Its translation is CASSPGSGDIQYF.

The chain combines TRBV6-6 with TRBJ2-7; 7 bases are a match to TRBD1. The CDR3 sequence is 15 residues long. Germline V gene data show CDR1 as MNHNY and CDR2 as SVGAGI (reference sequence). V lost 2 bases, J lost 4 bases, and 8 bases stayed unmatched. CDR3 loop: CASSYRTGQEYEQYF. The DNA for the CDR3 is TGTGCCAGCAGTTACAGGACAGGACAGGAGTACGAGCAGTACTTC.

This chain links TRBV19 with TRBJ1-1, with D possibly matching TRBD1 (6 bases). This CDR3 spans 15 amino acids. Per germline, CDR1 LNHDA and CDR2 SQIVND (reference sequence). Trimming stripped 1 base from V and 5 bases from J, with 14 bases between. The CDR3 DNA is TGTGCCAGTAGTATAGGTCCACAGGGTGGAACTGAAGCTTTCTTT. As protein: CASSIGPQGGTEAFF.

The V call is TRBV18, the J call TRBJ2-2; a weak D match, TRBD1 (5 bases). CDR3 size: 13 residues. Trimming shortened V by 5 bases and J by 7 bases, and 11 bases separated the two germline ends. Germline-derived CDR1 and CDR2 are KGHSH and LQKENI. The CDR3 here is CASSIQGDGELFF. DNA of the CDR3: TGTGCCAGCTCAATTCAGGGCGACGGGGAGCTGTTTTTT.

The CDR3 loop reads CASSIGTFGGQRYSNQPQHF. The CDR3 DNA sequence: TGTGCCAGTAGTATAGGAACCTTTGGAGGACAGCGTTATAGCAATCAGCCCCAGCATTTT. The V and J genes are TRBV19 and TRBJ1-5, with D possibly TRBD1 on 6 matching bases. Germline V CDR1 and CDR2: LNHDA, SQIVND (reference sequence). V dropped 1 base and J dropped 0 bases, with 22 bases sitting between them. The CDR3 loop spans 20 amino acids.

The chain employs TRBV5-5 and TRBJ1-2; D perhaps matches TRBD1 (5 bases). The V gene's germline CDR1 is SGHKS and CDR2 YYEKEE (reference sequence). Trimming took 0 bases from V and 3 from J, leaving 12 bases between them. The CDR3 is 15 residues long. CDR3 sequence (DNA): TGTGCCAGCAGCTTGGACGCTCTGGGGGACTATGGCTACACCTTC. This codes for CASSLDALGDYGYTF.

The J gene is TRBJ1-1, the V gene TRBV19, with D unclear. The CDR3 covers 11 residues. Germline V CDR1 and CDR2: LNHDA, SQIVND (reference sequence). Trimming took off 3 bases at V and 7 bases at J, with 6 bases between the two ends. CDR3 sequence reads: CASSMAVEAFF. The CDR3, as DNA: TGTGCCAGTAGTATGGCAGTTGAAGCTTTCTTT. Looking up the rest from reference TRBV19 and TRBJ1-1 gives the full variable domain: DGGITQSPKYLFRKEGQNVTLSCEQNLNHDAMYWYRQDPGQGLRLIYYSQIVNDFQKGDIAEGYSVSREKKESFPLTVTSAQKNPTAFYLCASSMAVEAFFGQGTRLTVV.

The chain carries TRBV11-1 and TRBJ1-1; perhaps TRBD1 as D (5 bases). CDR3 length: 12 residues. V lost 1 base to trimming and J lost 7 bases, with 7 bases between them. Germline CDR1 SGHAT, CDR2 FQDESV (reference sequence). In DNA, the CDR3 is TGTGCCAGCAGCTTAGGACAGAATGAAGCTTTCTTT. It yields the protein CASSLGQNEAFF.

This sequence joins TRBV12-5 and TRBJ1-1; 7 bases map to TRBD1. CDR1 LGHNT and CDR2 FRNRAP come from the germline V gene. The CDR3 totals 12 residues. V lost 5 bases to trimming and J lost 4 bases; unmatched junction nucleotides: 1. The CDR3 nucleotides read TGTGCTAGTGGTCCAGGGGGCACTGAAGCTTTCTTT. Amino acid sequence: CASGPGGTEAFF.

The CDR3 loop is CSVEDRLAGVNTGELFF. The DNA of the CDR3 is TGCAGCGTTGAAGATAGACTAGCGGGGGTGAACACCGGGGAGCTGTTTTTT. The V gene is TRBV29-1, the J gene TRBJ2-2, with 12 bases lining up with TRBD2. Germline V lookup: CDR1 SQVTM, CDR2 ANQGSEA. V shed 0 bases, J shed 1 base, and the junction held 3 bases outside the gene matches. CDR3 length: 17 residues.

The CDR3 is CASKDPSGTQYF. The CDR3 DNA reads TGTGCCAGCAAAGACCCGTCTGGGACCCAGTACTTC. The chain joins TRBV2 to TRBJ2-5; no reliable D call. The V end was cut by 7 bases, the J end by 7 bases, with 13 bases between. The CDR3 runs to 12 residues. The germline CDR1 and CDR2 sequences are SNHLY and FYNNEI.

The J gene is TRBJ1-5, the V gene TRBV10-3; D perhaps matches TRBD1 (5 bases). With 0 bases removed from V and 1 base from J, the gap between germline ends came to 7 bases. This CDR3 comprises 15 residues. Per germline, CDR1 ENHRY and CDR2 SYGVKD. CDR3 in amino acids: CAISESGGSNQPQHF. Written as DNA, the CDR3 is TGTGCCATCAGTGAGTCTGGGGGAAGCAATCAGCCCCAGCATTTT.

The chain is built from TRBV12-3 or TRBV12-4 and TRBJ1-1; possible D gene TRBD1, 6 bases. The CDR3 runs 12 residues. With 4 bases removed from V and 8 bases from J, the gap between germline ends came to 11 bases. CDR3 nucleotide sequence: TGTGCCAGCAGTTCAACAGGGCTAGAAGCTTTCTTT. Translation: CASSSTGLEAFF.

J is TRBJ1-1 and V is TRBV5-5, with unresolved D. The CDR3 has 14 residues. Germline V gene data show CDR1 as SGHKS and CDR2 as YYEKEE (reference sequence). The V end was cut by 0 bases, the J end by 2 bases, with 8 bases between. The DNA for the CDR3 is TGTGCCAGCAGCTTGGCTGCGGTTAACACTGAAGCTTTCTTT. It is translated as CASSLAAVNTEAFF.

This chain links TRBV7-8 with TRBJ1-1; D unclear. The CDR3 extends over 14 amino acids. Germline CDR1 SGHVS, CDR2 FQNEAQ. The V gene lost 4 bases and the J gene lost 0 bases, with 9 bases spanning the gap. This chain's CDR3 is CASSSDGLNTEAFF. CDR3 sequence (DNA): TGTGCCAGCAGCTCGGACGGTCTGAACACTGAAGCTTTCTTT.

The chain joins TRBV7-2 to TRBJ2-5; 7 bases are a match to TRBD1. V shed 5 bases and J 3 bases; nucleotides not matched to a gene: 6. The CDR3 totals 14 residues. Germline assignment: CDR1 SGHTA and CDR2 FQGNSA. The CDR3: CASSPRTGEETQYF. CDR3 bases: TGTGCCAGCAGCCCTAGGACAGGTGAAGAGACCCAGTACTTC.